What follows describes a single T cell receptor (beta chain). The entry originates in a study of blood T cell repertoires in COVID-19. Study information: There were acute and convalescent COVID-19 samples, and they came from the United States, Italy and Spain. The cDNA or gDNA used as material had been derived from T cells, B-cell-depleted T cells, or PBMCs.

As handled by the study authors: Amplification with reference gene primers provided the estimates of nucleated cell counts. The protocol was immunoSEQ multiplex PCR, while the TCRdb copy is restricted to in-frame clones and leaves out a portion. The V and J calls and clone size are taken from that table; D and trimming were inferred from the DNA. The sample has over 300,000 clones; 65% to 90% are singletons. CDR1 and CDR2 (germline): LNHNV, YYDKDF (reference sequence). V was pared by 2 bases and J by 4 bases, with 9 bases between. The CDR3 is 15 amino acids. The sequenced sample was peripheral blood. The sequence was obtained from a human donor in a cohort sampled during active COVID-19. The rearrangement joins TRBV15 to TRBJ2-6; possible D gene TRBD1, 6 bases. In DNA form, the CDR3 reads TGTGCCACCAGCAGACACAGGGAGGGGGCCAACGTCCTGACTTTC. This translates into CATSRHREGANVLTF.